Listed below are T cell receptor beta chains from one sample, sequenced in a study of T cell changes during pregnancy in multiple sclerosis. Sequencing used immunoSEQ multiplex PCR; TCRdb keeps in-frame clones, though not all of them. This repertoire shows about 92,000 clones, about 92% found once; its top ten account for more than 2.5%. The sequences come from peripheral blood, collected in the first trimester of pregnancy. The receptors stem from a female donor with multiple sclerosis, enrolled in a pregnancy study. The CDR3 runs from the conserved cysteine through the conserved F or W. The D gene is left open where the match is weak. Size is stated for part of the rows, as once, few or many counts, or as a class when the clone is expanded.

V: TRBV2; D: .; J: TRBJ2-3; size: .; CDR3: CASRSIRDTQYF; DNA: TGTGCCAGCAGATCAATCCGGGATACGCAGTATTTT
V: TRBV28; D: .; J: TRBJ2-3; size: .; CDR3: CASSLRGTTDTQYF; DNA: TGTGCCAGCAGTTTACGCGGGACCACAGATACGCAGTATTTT
V: TRBV28; D: TRBD2; J: TRBJ2-3; size: .; CDR3: CASSLGTSGSTDTQYF; DNA: TGTGCCAGCAGTTTAGGGACTAGCGGTAGCACAGATACGCAGTATTTT
V: TRBV28; D: .; J: TRBJ2-5; size: .; CDR3: CASSFPGGAQETQYF; DNA: TGTGCCAGCAGTTTTCCTGGGGGGGCCCAAGAGACCCAGTACTTC
V: TRBV6-5; D: TRBD2; J: TRBJ2-1; size: .; CDR3: CASSVAGGPGEQFF; DNA: TGTGCCAGCTCCGTAGCGGGAGGGCCGGGTGAGCAGTTCTTC
V: TRBV2; D: .; J: TRBJ2-7; size: .; CDR3: CASSGQVYEQYF; DNA: TGTGCCAGCAGTGGACAGGTCTACGAGCAGTACTTC
V: TRBV16; D: .; J: TRBJ2-3; size: .; CDR3: CASSQGRSSSTDTQYF; DNA: TGTGCCAGCAGCCAAGGGCGCAGCAGTAGCACAGATACGCAGTATTTT
V: TRBV6-4; D: TRBD1; J: TRBJ2-5; size: .; CDR3: CASRGHRGSRETQYF; DNA: TGTGCCAGCAGAGGGCACAGGGGGAGTCGAGAGACCCAGTACTTC
V: TRBV5-6; D: .; J: TRBJ2-2; size: .; CDR3: CASSLTVDTGELFF; DNA: TGTGCCAGCAGCTTGACGGTTGACACCGGGGAGCTGTTTTTT
V: TRBV20-1; D: .; J: TRBJ2-5; size: .; CDR3: CSARGPYF; DNA: TGCAGTGCTAGAGGTCCATACTTC
V: TRBV5-6; D: TRBD2; J: TRBJ2-1; size: .; CDR3: CASRRLAVNEQFF; DNA: TGTGCCAGCAGGAGGCTAGCGGTCAATGAGCAGTTCTTC
V: TRBV9; D: .; J: TRBJ1-5; size: .; CDR3: CASSEDSYSNQPQHF; DNA: TGTGCCAGCAGCGAGGACTCTTATAGCAATCAGCCCCAGCATTTT
V: TRBV28; D: TRBD1; J: TRBJ1-5; size: .; CDR3: CASSQSNRGRQPQHF; DNA: TGTGCCAGCAGTCAGTCGAACAGGGGAAGACAGCCCCAGCATTTT
V: TRBV11-2; D: TRBD2; J: TRBJ2-7; size: .; CDR3: CASSLAAGGDFYEQYF; DNA: TGTGCCAGCAGCTTAGCCGCGGGAGGGGACTTCTACGAGCAGTACTTC
V: TRBV27; D: .; J: TRBJ1-5; size: .; CDR3: CASSSQGYNQPQHF; DNA: TGTGCCAGCAGTTCGCAGGGCTACAATCAGCCCCAGCATTTT
V: TRBV7-9; D: .; J: TRBJ2-1; size: .; CDR3: CASSLAGVRVNEQFF; DNA: TGTGCCAGCAGCTTAGCCGGGGTGCGTGTCAATGAGCAGTTCTTC
V: TRBV10-3; D: .; J: TRBJ1-1; size: .; CDR3: CAISGTLAVEAFF; DNA: TGTGCCATCAGCGGGACTCTAGCCGTTGAAGCTTTCTTT
V: TRBV11-2; D: .; J: TRBJ1-3; size: .; CDR3: CASSLLGRGRGNTIYF; DNA: TGTGCCAGCAGCTTACTAGGCAGGGGACGTGGAAACACCATATATTTT
V: TRBV6-6; D: TRBD1; J: TRBJ1-4; size: .; CDR3: CASSWTGVEKLFF; DNA: TGTGCCAGCAGTTGGACAGGGGTTGAAAAACTGTTTTTT
V: TRBV19; D: TRBD1; J: TRBJ2-3; size: .; CDR3: CASSTTGGTDTQYF; DNA: TGTGCCAGTAGTACTACAGGGGGCACAGATACGCAGTATTTT
V: TRBV7-2; D: .; J: TRBJ1-4; size: .; CDR3: CASSLARWEKLFF; DNA: TGTGCCAGCAGCTTAGCGAGGTGGGAAAAACTGTTTTTT
V: TRBV18; D: TRBD1; J: TRBJ2-1; size: .; CDR3: CASSRQGGYNEQFF; DNA: TGTGCCAGCTCCAGACAGGGGGGATACAATGAGCAGTTCTTC
V: TRBV5-6; D: TRBD1; J: TRBJ2-3; size: .; CDR3: CASSSSSDRVTDTQYF; DNA: TGTGCCAGCAGCTCCTCATCGGACAGGGTAACAGATACGCAGTATTTT
V: TRBV7-6; D: TRBD2; J: TRBJ2-3; size: .; CDR3: CASSLTGTRSTDTQYF; DNA: TGTGCCAGCAGCCTCACCGGGACTAGAAGCACAGATACGCAGTATTTT
V: TRBV2; D: .; J: TRBJ1-5; size: .; CDR3: CASSGRTIQPQHF; DNA: TGTGCCAGCAGTGGCCGGACAATTCAGCCCCAGCATTTT
V: TRBV2; D: .; J: TRBJ2-2; size: .; CDR3: CASSDLAGESGELFF; DNA: TGTGCCAGCAGTGACTTGGCAGGGGAATCCGGGGAGCTGTTTTTT
V: TRBV4-2; D: .; J: TRBJ2-7; size: .; CDR3: CASSDGSSYEQYF; DNA: TGTGCCAGCAGCGACGGGTCCTCCTACGAGCAGTACTTC
V: TRBV6-5; D: TRBD1; J: TRBJ2-2; size: .; CDR3: CASRTGGEAGELFF; DNA: TGTGCCAGCAGGACAGGGGGCGAGGCCGGGGAGCTGTTTTTT
V: TRBV25-1; D: TRBD2; J: TRBJ2-5; size: .; CDR3: CASSEYRAGLAGKETQYF; DNA: TGTGCCAGCAGTGAATACAGGGCTGGACTAGCGGGAAAAGAGACCCAGTACTTC
V: TRBV28; D: TRBD1; J: TRBJ2-7; size: .; CDR3: CASSFGQGTYEQYF; DNA: TGTGCCAGCAGTTTCGGACAGGGGACCTACGAGCAGTACTTC
V: TRBV5-6; D: TRBD1; J: TRBJ2-7; size: once; CDR3: CASSPPPPGTGLGEQYF; DNA: TGTGCCAGCAGCCCTCCGCCGCCTGGGACAGGGCTCGGCGAGCAGTACTTC
V: TRBV9; D: .; J: TRBJ2-2; size: .; CDR3: CASSPSLANTGELFF; DNA: TGTGCCAGCAGCCCTAGCCTCGCGAACACCGGGGAGCTGTTTTTT
V: TRBV4-1; D: TRBD2; J: TRBJ2-5; size: .; CDR3: CASSQFPPGTSGGQETQYF; DNA: TGCGCCAGCAGCCAATTTCCTCCCGGGACTAGCGGGGGACAAGAGACCCAGTACTTC
V: TRBV18; D: .; J: TRBJ2-2; size: .; CDR3: CASSRTVDTGELFF; DNA: TGTGCCAGCTCACGGACAGTTGACACCGGGGAGCTGTTTTTT
V: TRBV19; D: .; J: TRBJ2-7; size: .; CDR3: CASRITATGSEQYF; DNA: TGTGCCAGTAGGATAACAGCCACAGGGTCCGAGCAGTACTTC
V: TRBV9; D: .; J: TRBJ1-1; size: .; CDR3: CASSVATGVYTEAFF; DNA: TGTGCCAGCAGCGTAGCTACCGGGGTGTACACTGAAGCTTTCTTT
V: TRBV7-2; D: .; J: TRBJ2-1; size: .; CDR3: CASSSDFANEQFF; DNA: TGTGCCAGCAGCTCCGACTTTGCGAATGAGCAGTTCTTC
V: TRBV7-2; D: TRBD2; J: TRBJ2-7; size: .; CDR3: CASSLPGLAGDAYEQYF; DNA: TGTGCCAGCAGCTTGCCGGGACTAGCGGGAGATGCCTACGAGCAGTACTTC
V: TRBV5-1; D: .; J: TRBJ2-1; size: .; CDR3: CASSNRAESSYNEQFF; DNA: TGCGCCAGCAGCAATAGAGCGGAGAGCTCCTACAATGAGCAGTTCTTC
V: TRBV7-9; D: .; J: TRBJ2-1; size: once; CDR3: CAVLGHGGQPSQREQFF; DNA: TGTGCCGTCCTGGGGCACGGGGGGCAGCCGTCACAGCGTGAGCAGTTCTTC
V: TRBV9; D: .; J: TRBJ2-7; size: .; CDR3: CASSVGEVPYEQYF; DNA: TGTGCCAGCAGCGTAGGAGAAGTTCCCTACGAGCAGTACTTC
V: TRBV6-5; D: .; J: TRBJ2-2; size: .; CDR3: CASSPRSFDTGELFF; DNA: TGTGCCAGCAGTCCCAGATCGTTTGACACCGGGGAGCTGTTTTTT
V: TRBV6-1; D: TRBD2; J: TRBJ2-7; size: .; CDR3: CASSERGLAGTYEQYF; DNA: TGTGCCAGCAGTGAACGGGGCCTAGCGGGAACCTACGAGCAGTACTTC
V: TRBV30; D: .; J: TRBJ1-5; size: .; CDR3: CAWSTGTRFSNQPQHF; DNA: TGTGCCTGGTCCACCGGGACAAGGTTTAGCAATCAGCCCCAGCATTTT
V: TRBV6-5; D: TRBD2; J: TRBJ2-3; size: .; CDR3: CASSYGMGGSTDTQYF; DNA: TGTGCCAGCAGTTACGGTATGGGAGGGAGCACAGATACGCAGTATTTT
V: TRBV5-1; D: .; J: TRBJ1-2; size: .; CDR3: CASRQALGRSGYTF; DNA: TGCGCCAGCAGACAGGCCCTAGGGCGGTCTGGCTACACCTTC
V: TRBV7-8; D: TRBD1; J: TRBJ1-2; size: .; CDR3: CASSDDRGYGYTF; DNA: TGTGCCAGCAGTGATGACAGGGGCTATGGCTACACCTTC
V: TRBV19; D: TRBD1; J: TRBJ1-2; size: .; CDR3: CASSTRTGIYGYTF; DNA: TGTGCCAGTAGTACCCGGACAGGTATCTATGGCTACACCTTC
V: TRBV15; D: TRBD1; J: TRBJ2-1; size: once; CDR3: CATSPRGWGDRGKTNEQFF; DNA: TGTGCCACCAGCCCCCGAGGCTGGGGAGACAGGGGAAAGACCAATGAGCAGTTCTTC
V: TRBV6-5; D: .; J: TRBJ1-2; size: .; CDR3: CASSYPGWGYTF; DNA: TGTGCCAGCAGTTACCCGGGATGGGGCTACACCTTC
V: TRBV10-3; D: TRBD1; J: TRBJ2-6; size: .; CDR3: CATSTGTGGSGANVLTF; DNA: TGTGCCACTTCAACCGGGACAGGGGGCTCCGGGGCCAACGTCCTGACTTTC
V: TRBV27; D: .; J: TRBJ1-5; size: .; CDR3: CASSQGGQPQHF; DNA: TGTGCCAGCAGTCAGGGAGGGCAGCCCCAGCATTTT